This section outlines one T cell receptor beta chain sequence together with its context. Its antigen remains unknown. The method was immunoSEQ multiplex PCR; TCRdb's version includes in-frame clones alone and lacks a portion of them. Found here are about 20,000 clones, 70% to 80% of them singletons; the top ten hold 2.5% to 4%. The data originate from a study of regulatory dendritic cells for organ transplantation. With 4 bases removed from V and 3 bases from J, the gap between germline ends came to 10 bases. This CDR3 has 12 residues. Germline V gene sequence: CDR1 SQVTM, CDR2 ANQGSEA. Findings and limits, study-wide: Mature dendritic cells appeared to drive more memory CD8+ clonal expansion than regulatory ones.

Sorted T cells were CFSE-labeled and cultured more than 4 days with allogeneic regulatory or mature dendritic cells at 1:10. The J gene is TRBJ2-7, the V gene TRBV29-1; TRBD2 might be the D (6 bases). Sequenced input: memory CD4+ T cells from blood cultured with regulatory dendritic cells. Subset described: CD45RO+ memory T cells. This receptor was identified in a human donor in good health. CDR3 residues: CSVGEVIYEQYF. The CDR3 DNA reads TGCAGCGTTGGGGAGGTGATCTACGAGCAGTACTTC.